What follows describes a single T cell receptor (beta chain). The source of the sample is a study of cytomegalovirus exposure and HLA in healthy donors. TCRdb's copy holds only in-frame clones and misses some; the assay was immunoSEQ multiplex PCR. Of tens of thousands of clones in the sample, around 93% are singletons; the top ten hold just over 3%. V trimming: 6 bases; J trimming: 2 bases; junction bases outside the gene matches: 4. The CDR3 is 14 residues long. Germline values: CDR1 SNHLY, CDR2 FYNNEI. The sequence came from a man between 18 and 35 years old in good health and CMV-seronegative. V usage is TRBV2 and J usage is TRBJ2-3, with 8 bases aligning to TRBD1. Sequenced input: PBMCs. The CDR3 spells CASRRQGYTDTQYF. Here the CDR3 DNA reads TGTGCCAGCAGGAGACAGGGGTACACAGATACGCAGTATTTT.